A selection of T cell receptor beta chains follows, all from one sample in a study of CD8 T cells in ankylosing spondylitis. In TCRdb, the 5' RACE reads were re-called with MiXCR into one record per CDR3 protein. Of roughly 280,000 distinct CDR3 sequences in the sample, around 18% are singletons; the top ten hold around 7.8%. The sample comprised blood, either unsorted or a sorted T cell fraction (not recorded which). The receptors shown here come from a male donor with ankylosing spondylitis or in good health (not recorded which). Each CDR3 is given with its conserved first and last residue. A D gene is named only where the DNA matches it firmly. Some rows have no size entry. The others give once, few or many, or a class for an expanded clone.

few	TRBV20-1	TRBJ1-1	TRBD1	CSARSRTGVNTEAFF	TGCAGTGCTAGATCTAGGACAGGGGTGAACACTGAAGCTTTCTTT
few	TRBV29-1	TRBJ2-1	TRBD2	CSVETSGRAVNEQFF	TGCAGCGTGGAGACTAGCGGGAGGGCCGTAAATGAGCAGTTCTTC
many	TRBV7-3	TRBJ2-3	.	CASSRGSAGDTQYF	TGTGCCAGCAGCAGGGGCTCGGCTGGGGATACGCAGTATTTT
few	TRBV6-1	TRBJ1-3	.	CASTPGRRNTIYF	TGTGCCAGCACCCCCGGGCGGCGAAACACCATATATTTT
many	TRBV28	TRBJ2-5	.	CASSLSGVQETQYF	TGTGCCAGCAGTTTATCAGGGGTACAAGAGACCCAGTACTTC
few	TRBV6-2/TRBV6-3	TRBJ1-5	TRBD1	CASSPGQGMGQPQHF	TGTGCCAGCAGCCCGGGACAGGGGATGGGTCAGCCCCAGCATTTT
.	TRBV20-1	TRBJ2-1	.	CSARLDEQFF	TGCAGTGCTCGACTAGATGAGCAGTTCTTC
.	TRBV5-1	TRBJ2-5	.	CASSLGQPGETQYF	TGCGCCAGCAGCTTGGGTCAGCCTGGGGAGACCCAGTACTTC
.	TRBV4-1	TRBJ2-5	.	CASSQDLSRAETQYF	TGCGCCAGCAGCCAAGATCTCAGCAGGGCAGAGACCCAGTACTTC
many	TRBV5-1	TRBJ2-2	.	CASSLDPQGLNTGELFF	TGCGCCAGCAGCTTGGACCCCCAGGGACTTAACACCGGGGAGCTGTTTTTT
.	TRBV12-3/TRBV12-4	TRBJ2-1	.	CASSSPQARLGDNEQFF	TGTGCCAGCAGTTCTCCACAGGCCCGTTTGGGAGACAATGAGCAGTTCTTC